The clone carrying this T cell receptor beta chain showed up just a few times. Its antigen is currently unknown. A single-stranded UMI oligo with SP2 sequence was ligated to cDNA 3' ends. First-round PCR used 4 to 5 cycles and beta primers RC1.1 and RC1.2 covering TRBC1 and TRBC2. TCR alpha and beta chains were handled separately starting at the second PCR. MiXCR, run by TCRdb on the UMI-ligation and nested PCR reads, gives a single entry per CDR3 protein. The data hold about 32,000 distinct CDR3 sequences, with roughly 8% observed a single time. This record comes from a study of quantifying T cell responses using KT2 cells. Across the study: TCR alpha and beta constant-region primers primed reverse transcription of RNA.

Study outcomes and limitations: KT2 sequences were detected down to about one KT2 cell per 100,000 PBMC.

Known numbers of the T cell clone KT2 were added to PBMC. A range of KT2-to-PBMC ratios was made using fixed PBMC numbers. Sequenced: PBMCs spiked with cells of the T cell clone KT2. This sequence was found in a human donor.

CDR3 sequence: CASSMTGFNQPQHF. In DNA form, the CDR3 reads TGTGCCAGCAGTATGACAGGGTTTAATCAGCCCCAGCATTTT. This rearrangement joins TRBV6-1 to TRBJ1-5; 7 bases are a match to TRBD1. CDR1 and CDR2 from the germline V gene are MNHNS and SASEGT. CDR3 length: 14 amino acids. Germline trimming cut 5 bases from V and 4 bases from J; bases unmatched to any gene: 5.